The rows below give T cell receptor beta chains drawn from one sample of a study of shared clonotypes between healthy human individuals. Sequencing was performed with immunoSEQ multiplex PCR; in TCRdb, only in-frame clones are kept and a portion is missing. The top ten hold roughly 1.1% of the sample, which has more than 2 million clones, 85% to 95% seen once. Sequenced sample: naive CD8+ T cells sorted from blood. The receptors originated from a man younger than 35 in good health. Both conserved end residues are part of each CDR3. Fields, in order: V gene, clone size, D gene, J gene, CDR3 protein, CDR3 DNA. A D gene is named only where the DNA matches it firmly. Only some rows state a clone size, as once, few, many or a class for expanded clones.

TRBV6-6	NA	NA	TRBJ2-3	CASSYNTGSTDTQYF	TGTGCCAGCAGTTACAACACAGGGAGCACAGATACGCAGTATTTT
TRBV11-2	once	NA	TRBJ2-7	CASSLDPGAYEQYF	TGTGCCAGCAGCTTAGATCCCGGGGCCTACGAGCAGTACTTC
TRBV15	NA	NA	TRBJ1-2	CATSSQPGLSYGYTF	TGTGCCACCAGCAGTCAACCGGGACTGAGCTATGGCTACACCTTC
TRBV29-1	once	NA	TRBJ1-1	CSFAGVLNTEAFF	TGCAGCTTCGCAGGGGTCCTGAACACTGAAGCTTTCTTT
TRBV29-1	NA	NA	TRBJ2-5	CSVEEGPRDQETQYF	TGCAGCGTTGAAGAGGGGCCCCGGGACCAAGAGACCCAGTACTTC
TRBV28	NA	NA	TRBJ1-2	CASSPMGDGGGYTF	TGTGCCAGCAGCCCAATGGGGGATGGAGGTGGGTACACCTTC
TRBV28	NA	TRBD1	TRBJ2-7	CASSLFGTGAYEQYF	TGTGCCAGCAGTTTATTTGGGACAGGGGCCTACGAGCAGTACTTC
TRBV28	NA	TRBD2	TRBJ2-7	CASRGGSGQYF	TGTGCCAGCAGGGGAGGGTCGGGGCAGTACTTC
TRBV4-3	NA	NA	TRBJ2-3	CASSQESGNTDTQYF	TGCGCCAGCAGCCAAGAGTCAGGGAACACAGATACGCAGTATTTT
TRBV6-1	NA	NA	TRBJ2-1	CASSEVGQGIIGNEQFF	TGTGCCAGCAGTGAAGTAGGTCAGGGAATAATCGGTAATGAGCAGTTCTTC
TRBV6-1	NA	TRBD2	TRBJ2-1	CASSGLAGGPNEQFF	TGTGCCAGCAGTGGACTAGCGGGGGGGCCTAATGAGCAGTTCTTC
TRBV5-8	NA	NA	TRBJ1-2	CASSFQGGDYGYTF	TGTGCCAGCAGCTTCCAGGGCGGGGACTATGGCTACACCTTC
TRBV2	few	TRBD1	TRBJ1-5	CASKRGPDQPQHF	TGTGCCAGCAAGAGGGGGCCGGATCAGCCCCAGCATTTT
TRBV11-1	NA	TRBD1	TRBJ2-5	CASSLLTGRETQYF	TGTGCCAGCAGCCTCCTGACAGGGCGCGAGACCCAGTACTTC
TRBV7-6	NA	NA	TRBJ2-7	CASSSDWSYEQYF	TGTGCCAGCAGCTCCGACTGGTCCTACGAGCAGTACTTC
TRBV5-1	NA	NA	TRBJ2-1	CASSPRLGPYNEQFF	TGCGCCAGCAGCCCAAGGCTGGGGCCCTACAATGAGCAGTTCTTC
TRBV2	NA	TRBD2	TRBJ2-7	CASRRASGGLSYEQYF	TGTGCCAGCAGGAGAGCTAGCGGGGGTTTGTCCTACGAGCAGTACTTC
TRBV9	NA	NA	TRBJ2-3	CASSGPSDPLMDTQYF	TGTGCCAGCAGCGGCCCTAGCGACCCCCTGATGGATACGCAGTATTTT
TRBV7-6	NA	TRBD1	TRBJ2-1	CASRNRGAGYNEQFF	TGTGCCAGCAGGAACAGGGGGGCGGGCTACAATGAGCAGTTCTTC
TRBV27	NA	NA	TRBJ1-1	CASSLLLPQGGTEAFF	TGTGCCAGCAGTTTATTACTCCCACAGGGTGGCACTGAAGCTTTCTTT
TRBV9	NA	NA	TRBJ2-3	CASSEGGYGTDTQYF	TGTGCCAGCAGCGAGGGGGGCTACGGCACAGATACGCAGTATTTT
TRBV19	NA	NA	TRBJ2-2	CASSIPYGELFF	TGTGCCAGTAGTATCCCTTATGGGGAGCTGTTTTTT